The TCR beta chain under discussion was sequenced for a study of blood T cell repertoires in COVID-19. Study background: Whether acute or convalescent, the COVID-19 samples came from the United States, Italy and Spain.

Between the trimmed V and J ends, which lost 0 bases and 5 bases, there was a span of 11 bases. CDR1 is SGHRS, CDR2 YFSETQ, per germline. This CDR3 has 15 residues. Assay used: immunoSEQ multiplex PCR; TCRdb lists only in-frame clones, some missing. The table shows under 250,000 clones, with approximately 87% occurring only once. This receptor was taken from a woman aged 70 to 79 with active or convalescent COVID-19. Sequenced input: peripheral blood. V and J are TRBV5-1 and TRBJ2-2; D remains ambiguous. The DNA for the CDR3 is TGCGCCAGCAGCTTGGGAACTACCCTGACCGGGGAGCTGTTTTTT. This encodes CASSLGTTLTGELFF.